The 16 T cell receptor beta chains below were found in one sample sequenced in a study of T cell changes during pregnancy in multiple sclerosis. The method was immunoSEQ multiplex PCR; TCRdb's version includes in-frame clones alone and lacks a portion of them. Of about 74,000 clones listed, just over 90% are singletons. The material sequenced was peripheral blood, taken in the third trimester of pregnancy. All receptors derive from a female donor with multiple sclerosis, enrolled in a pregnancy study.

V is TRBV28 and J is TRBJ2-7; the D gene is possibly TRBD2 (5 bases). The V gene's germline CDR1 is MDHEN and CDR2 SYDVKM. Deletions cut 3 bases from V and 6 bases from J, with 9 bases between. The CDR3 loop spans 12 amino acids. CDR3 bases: TGTGCCAGCAGTTTGATGGCGGGCGAGCAGTACTTC. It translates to CASSLMAGEQYF.

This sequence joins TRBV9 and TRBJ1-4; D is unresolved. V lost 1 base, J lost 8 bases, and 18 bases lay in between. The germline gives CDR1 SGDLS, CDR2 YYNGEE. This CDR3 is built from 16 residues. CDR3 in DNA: TGTGCCAGCAGCGTATCCCCAGGACTAGTAGGGGAAAAACTGTTTTTT. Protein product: CASSVSPGLVGEKLFF.

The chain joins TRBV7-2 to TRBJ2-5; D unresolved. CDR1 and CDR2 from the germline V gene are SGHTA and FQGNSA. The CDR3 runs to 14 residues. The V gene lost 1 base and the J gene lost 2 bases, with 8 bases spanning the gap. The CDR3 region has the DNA TGTGCCAGCAGCTTAGGCGGCAGACAAGAGACCCAGTACTTC. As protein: CASSLGGRQETQYF. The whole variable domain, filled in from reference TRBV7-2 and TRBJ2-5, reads GAGVSQSPSNKVTEKGKDVELRCDPISGHTALYWYRQSLGQGLEFLIYFQGNSAPDKSGLPSDRFSAERTGGSVSTLTIQRTQQEDSAVYLCASSLGGRQETQYFGPGTRLLVL.

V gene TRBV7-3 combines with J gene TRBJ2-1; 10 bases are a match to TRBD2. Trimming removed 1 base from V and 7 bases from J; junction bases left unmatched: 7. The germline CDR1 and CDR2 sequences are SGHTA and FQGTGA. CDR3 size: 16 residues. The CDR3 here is CASSLSHTSGVNEQFF. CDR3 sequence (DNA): TGTGCCAGCAGCTTAAGCCACACTAGCGGGGTGAATGAGCAGTTCTTC.

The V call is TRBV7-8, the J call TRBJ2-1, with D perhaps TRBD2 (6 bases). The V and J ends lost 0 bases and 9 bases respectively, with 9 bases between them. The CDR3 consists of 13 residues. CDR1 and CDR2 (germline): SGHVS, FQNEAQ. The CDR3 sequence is CASSLARGSEQFF. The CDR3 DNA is TGTGCCAGCAGCTTAGCGCGGGGATCTGAGCAGTTCTTC.

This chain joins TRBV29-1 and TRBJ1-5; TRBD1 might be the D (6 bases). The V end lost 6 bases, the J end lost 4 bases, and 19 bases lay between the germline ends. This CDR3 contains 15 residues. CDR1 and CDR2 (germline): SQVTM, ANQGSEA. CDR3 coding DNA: TGCAGCGTCGGGGAGGGGGGCGCTGGGAATCAGCCCCAGCATTTT. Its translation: CSVGEGGAGNQPQHF.

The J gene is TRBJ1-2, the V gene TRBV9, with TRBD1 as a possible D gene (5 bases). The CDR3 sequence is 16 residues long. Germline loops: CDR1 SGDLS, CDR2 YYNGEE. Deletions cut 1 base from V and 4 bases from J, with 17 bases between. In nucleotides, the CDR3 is TGTGCCAGCAGCGTAATCTCAGGGTTCGCCCCCTATGGCTACACCTTC. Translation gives CASSVISGFAPYGYTF.

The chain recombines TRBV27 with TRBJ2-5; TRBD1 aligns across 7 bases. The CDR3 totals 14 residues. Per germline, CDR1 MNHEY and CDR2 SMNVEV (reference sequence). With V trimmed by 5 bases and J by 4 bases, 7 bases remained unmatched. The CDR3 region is CASSPNRGRETQYF. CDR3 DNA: TGTGCCAGCAGTCCGAATAGGGGGCGAGAGACCCAGTACTTC.

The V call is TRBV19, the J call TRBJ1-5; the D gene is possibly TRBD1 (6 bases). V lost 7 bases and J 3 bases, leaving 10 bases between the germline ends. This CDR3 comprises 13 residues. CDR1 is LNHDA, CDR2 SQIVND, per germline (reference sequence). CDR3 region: CASTRGNNQPQHF. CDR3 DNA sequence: TGTGCCAGTACTAGGGGGAACAATCAGCCCCAGCATTTT.

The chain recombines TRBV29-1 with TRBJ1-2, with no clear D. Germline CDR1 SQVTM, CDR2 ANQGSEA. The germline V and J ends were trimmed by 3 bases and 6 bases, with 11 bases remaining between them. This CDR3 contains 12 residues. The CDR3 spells CSVDKRCHGYTF. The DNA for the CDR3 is TGCAGCGTTGACAAGCGATGCCATGGCTACACCTTC.

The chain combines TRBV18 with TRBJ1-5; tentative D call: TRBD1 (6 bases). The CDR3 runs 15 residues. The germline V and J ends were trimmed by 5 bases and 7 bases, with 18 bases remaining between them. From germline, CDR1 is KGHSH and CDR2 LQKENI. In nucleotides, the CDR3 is TGTGCCAGCTCAGCGTCCGTGGGGGCTGGCCAGCCCCAGCATTTT. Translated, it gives CASSASVGAGQPQHF.

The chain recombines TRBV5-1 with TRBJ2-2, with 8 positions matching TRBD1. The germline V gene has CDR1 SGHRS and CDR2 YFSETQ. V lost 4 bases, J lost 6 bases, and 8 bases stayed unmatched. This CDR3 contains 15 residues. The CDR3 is CASSHRQGWSGELFF. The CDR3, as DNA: TGCGCCAGCAGCCATCGACAGGGGTGGTCCGGGGAGCTGTTTTTT.

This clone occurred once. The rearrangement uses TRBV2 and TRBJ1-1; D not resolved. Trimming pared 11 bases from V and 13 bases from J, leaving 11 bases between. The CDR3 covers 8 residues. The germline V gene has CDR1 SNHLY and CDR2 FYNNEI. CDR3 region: CASQQDFF. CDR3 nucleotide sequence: TGTGCCTCTCAGCAGGATTTCTTT.

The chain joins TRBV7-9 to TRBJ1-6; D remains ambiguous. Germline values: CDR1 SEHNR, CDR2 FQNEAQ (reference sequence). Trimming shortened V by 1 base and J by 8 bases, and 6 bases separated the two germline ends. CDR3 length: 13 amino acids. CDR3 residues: CASSLERDSPLHF. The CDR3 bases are TGTGCCAGCAGCTTAGAACGGGATTCACCCCTCCACTTT.

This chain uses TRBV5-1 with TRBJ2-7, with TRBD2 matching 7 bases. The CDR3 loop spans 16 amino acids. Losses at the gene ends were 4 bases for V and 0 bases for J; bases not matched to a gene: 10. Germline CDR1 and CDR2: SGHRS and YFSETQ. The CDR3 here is CASSRRTGEGSYEQYF. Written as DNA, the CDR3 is TGCGCCAGCAGCAGAAGAACGGGGGAGGGCTCCTACGAGCAGTACTTC.

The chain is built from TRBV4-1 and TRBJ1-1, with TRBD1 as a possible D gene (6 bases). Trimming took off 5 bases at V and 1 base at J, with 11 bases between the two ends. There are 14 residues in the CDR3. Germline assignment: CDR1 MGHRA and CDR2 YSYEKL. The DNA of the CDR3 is TGCGCCAGCAGCTACAGGGTGGGGAACACTGAAGCTTTCTTT. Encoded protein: CASSYRVGNTEAFF.